This T cell receptor (beta chain) came from a study of CD8 T cells in Susac syndrome. V was cut by 5 bases and J by 4 bases, with 17 bases left in between. CDR3 length equals 15 residues. CDR1 MDHEN and CDR2 SYDVKM come from the germline V gene. Random hexamers served to reverse transcribe roughly 0.45 to 1 ug RNA. The method of amplification for TCR beta CDR3 was immunoSEQ multiplex PCR, covering 54 Vbeta and 13 Jbeta. TCRdb re-called the immunoSEQ multiplex PCR reads with MiXCR, one entry per CDR3 protein. The sample holds 400,000 or so distinct CDR3 sequences; approximately 85% are singletons and the top ten take roughly 0.11%. The sequenced target, TCR beta, came from blood CD8+ and CD4+ T cells. The multiple sclerosis controls, all treatment-naive patients, had relapsing-remitting disease that was stable or active. TEMRA cells were enriched by FACS, and CD4+ and CD8+ T cells were negatively isolated.

In this sample, this clonotype turned up a few times. Sequences were obtained from CD8+ T cells from PBMCs. This chain links TRBV28 with TRBJ1-2; TRBD1 might be the D (5 bases). The sequence came from a human donor with multiple sclerosis. The DNA for the CDR3 is TGTGCCAGCAGTCTCCGAGGGGCTGGGATCTATGGCTACACCTTC. Encoded protein: CASSLRGAGIYGYTF.